This is a list of T cell receptor beta chains from one sample in a study of response to subunit inactivated influenza vaccine. TCRdb re-analysed the RT-PCR reads in MiXCR, keeping a single row per CDR3 protein. The sample holds 150,000 to 200,000 distinct CDR3 sequences, about an eighth seen once. These sequences were also reported in another study, on T cells expressing NK-cell markers.

Specimen: CD8+ T cells sorted from PBMCs, collected approximately 13 days after vaccination. The receptors derive from a man between 45 and 60 years old who received an inactivated influenza vaccine. CDR3s leave out the opening cysteine and the closing phenylalanine or tryptophan. The size entry is marked missing in some rows and otherwise reads once, few, many or a size class.

V gene	clone size	CDR3 length	CDR3 protein
TRBV12-3/TRBV12-4	few	12	ASSLAGGRTEAF
TRBV29-1	few	11	SVAGSYTDTQY
TRBV27	few	14	ASSWVAGEVTDTQY
TRBV12-3/TRBV12-4	-	13	ASSLFGTGAEGYT
TRBV20-1	few	11	SATDRGGPGYT
TRBV29-1	-	15	SVEDPLELAGAWTQY
TRBV12-3/TRBV12-4	-	11	ASSFGGTDIQY
TRBV4-3	few	14	ASSQADGRSFNEQF
TRBV6-5	-	12	ASSYYGERETQY
TRBV20-1	few	14	SADGLAGEGTDTQY
TRBV6-1	-	11	ASSRAAYNEQF
TRBV12-3/TRBV12-4	few	14	ASSLLAGTSTDTQY
TRBV7-8	many	13	ASSQGLDRNNEQF
TRBV6-1	-	13	ASSPSGQPNYGYT
TRBV7-9	-	13	ASSLAGAENTEAF
TRBV28	-	14	ASSSSGGLDSYEQY
TRBV7-9	-	11	ATLFGSHNEQF
TRBV12-3/TRBV12-4	-	13	ASSSKMGRNSEQF
TRBV10-3	-	14	AIRPGAGPDTGELF
TRBV4-3	medium-sized	11	ASSPYLDYEQY
TRBV4-1	many	13	ASSQVGSASSEQY
TRBV10-2	few	14	ASSEKDRGPYYEQY
TRBV30	-	11	AWTTLGGYNAF
TRBV7-8	few	10	ASSPGDVEQF
TRBV27	few	14	ASSLYRVDFTGELF
TRBV7-9	few	13	ASSLWTGPYNEQF
TRBV27	-	13	ASSPQTGGVTEAF
TRBV27	-	13	ASSSPLRGQTEAF
TRBV6-2/TRBV6-3	few	15	ASSYSILAGGKDTQY
TRBV6-5	-	13	ASSSLDRSSYEQY
TRBV2	few	11	ASRRASGDEQY
TRBV4-3	few	16	ASSQHPGLAGGAYEQY
TRBV9	-	15	ASSGGQFPTSDYGYT
TRBV5-1	many	12	ASSLRGMNTEAF
TRBV15	-	12	ATSRAGLTDTQY
TRBV13	-	14	ASSLFRRDPSYEQY
TRBV29-1	few	9	SVGGGNGYT
TRBV9	-	12	ASSPWTGTDEQY
TRBV12-3/TRBV12-4	-	12	ASSFSDGNTEAF
TRBV7-3	few	13	ASSDPLAGIYEQY
TRBV7-8	-	13	ASTALAAHSYEQY
TRBV7-7	-	13	ASSLGPWGDYEQY
TRBV20-1	few	13	SAAEQGEHNQPQH
TRBV4-3	few	15	ASSQDTGLSATGELF
TRBV29-1	-	10	SLSGVYNEQF
TRBV11-1	many	17	ASSLAAGGGPLLGNEQF
TRBV4-1	few	11	ASSRGMNTEAF
TRBV4-3	-	13	ASSPEGTYNYGYT
TRBV14	few	12	ASSQGAGGYGYT
TRBV7-9	few	13	ASSLGSWSAYEQY
TRBV6-2/TRBV6-3	-	13	ASSYYGTPNYEQY
TRBV24-1	few	14	ATSGNSGWEADTQY
TRBV3-1	-	13	ASSQRIGPNQPQH
TRBV6-5	-	12	ASSYGASPYEQY
TRBV2	-	12	ASSDGTTTDTQY
TRBV5-1	-	13	ASSGEGTAFTPLH